This T cell receptor beta chain was captured by sequencing in a study of T cells after yellow fever vaccination. Whole-study context: Where fractions had low cell numbers, libraries were prepared from them with the SMART-Seq v4 Ultra Low Input RNA kit. Broader study findings: There was a small share of clonotypes that showed up in both the CD4 and CD8 compartments.

Trimming removed 6 bases from V and 6 bases from J, with 21 bases in between. Germline V CDR1 and CDR2: MDHEN, SYDVKM. The CDR3 extends over 15 amino acids. A 5'RACE template-switching step, the method used to make TCR cDNA, added a universal primer site and UMIs. In TCRdb, the 5' RACE reads were re-called with MiXCR into one record per CDR3 protein. The sample consists of a few hundred thousand distinct CDR3 sequences, about 7% of them appearing once. This clonotype has only a few counts. Antigen unknown. The sample in question was CD4+ T cells sorted from PBMCs, obtained 15 days after the yellow fever booster vaccination. The chain couples TRBV28 to TRBJ2-7; D might be TRBD2 (6 bases). This receptor was obtained from a man younger than 40 who received the YFV17D yellow fever vaccine. The DNA for the CDR3 is TGTGCCAGCAGCCCCTCCGGGACTTTATTAGGCGAGCAGTACTTC. Amino acid sequence: CASSPSGTLLGEQYF.